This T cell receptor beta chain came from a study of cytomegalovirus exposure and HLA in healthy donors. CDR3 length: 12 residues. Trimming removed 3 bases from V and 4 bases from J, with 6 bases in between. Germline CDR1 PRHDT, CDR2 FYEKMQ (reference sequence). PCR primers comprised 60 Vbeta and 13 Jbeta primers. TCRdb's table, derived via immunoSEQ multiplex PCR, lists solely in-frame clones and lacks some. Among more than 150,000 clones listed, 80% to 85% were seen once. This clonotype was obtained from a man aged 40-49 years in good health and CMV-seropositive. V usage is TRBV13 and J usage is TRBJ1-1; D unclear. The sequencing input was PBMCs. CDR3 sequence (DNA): TGTGCCAGCAGCTTCCTTCGCACTGAAGCTTTCTTT. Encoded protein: CASSFLRTEAFF.